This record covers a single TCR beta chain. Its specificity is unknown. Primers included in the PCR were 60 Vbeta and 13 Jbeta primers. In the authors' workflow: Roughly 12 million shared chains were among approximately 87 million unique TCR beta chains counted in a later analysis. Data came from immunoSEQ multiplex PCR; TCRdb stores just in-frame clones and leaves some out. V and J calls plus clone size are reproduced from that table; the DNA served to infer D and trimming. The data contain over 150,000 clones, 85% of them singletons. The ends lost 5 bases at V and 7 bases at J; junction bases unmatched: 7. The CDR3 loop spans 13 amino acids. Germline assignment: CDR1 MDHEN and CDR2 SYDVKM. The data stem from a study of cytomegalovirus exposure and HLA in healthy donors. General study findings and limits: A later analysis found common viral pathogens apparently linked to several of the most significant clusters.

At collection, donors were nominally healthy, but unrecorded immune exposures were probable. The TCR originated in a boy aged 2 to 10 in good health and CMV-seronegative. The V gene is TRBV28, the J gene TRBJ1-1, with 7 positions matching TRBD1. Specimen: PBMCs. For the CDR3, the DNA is TGTGCCAGCAGTGCCGGGACAGCCTATGAAGCTTTCTTT. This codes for CASSAGTAYEAFF.